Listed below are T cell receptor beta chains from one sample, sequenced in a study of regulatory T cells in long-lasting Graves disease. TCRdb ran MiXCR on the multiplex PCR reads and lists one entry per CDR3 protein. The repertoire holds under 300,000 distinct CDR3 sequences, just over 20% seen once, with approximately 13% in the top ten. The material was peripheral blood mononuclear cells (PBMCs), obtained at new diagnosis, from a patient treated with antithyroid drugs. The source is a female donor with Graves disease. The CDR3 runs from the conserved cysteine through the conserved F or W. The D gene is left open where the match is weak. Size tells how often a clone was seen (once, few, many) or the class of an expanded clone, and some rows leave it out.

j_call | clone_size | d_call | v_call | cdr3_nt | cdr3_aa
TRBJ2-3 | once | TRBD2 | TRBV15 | TGTGCCACCAGCAGAGATTCCCGGGCGGGGGGGAGCAGAGATACGCAGTATTTT | CATSRDSRAGGSRDTQYF
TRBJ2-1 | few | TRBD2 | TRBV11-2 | TGTGCCAGCAGCTTAGCCCAACTAGCGGGGGCTTACAATGAGCAGTTCTTC | CASSLAQLAGAYNEQFF
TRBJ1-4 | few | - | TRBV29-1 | TGCAGCGTTGCGACAGAACCTAATGAAAAACTGTTTTTT | CSVATEPNEKLFF
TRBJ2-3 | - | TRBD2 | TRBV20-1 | TGCAGTGTTTTACCGGGACTAGCGGGGGCCGGCACAGATACGCAGTATTTT | CSVLPGLAGAGTDTQYF
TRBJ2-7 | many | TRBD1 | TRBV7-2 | TGTGCCAGCAGCTCACCCTCGGGACAGCTACTTAGGGAGCAGTACTTC | CASSSPSGQLLREQYF
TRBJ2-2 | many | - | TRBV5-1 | TGCGCCAGCAGCTTGGACAGGGAGAACACCGGGGAGCTGTTTTTT | CASSLDRENTGELFF
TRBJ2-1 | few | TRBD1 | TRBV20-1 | TGCAGTGCTAGAGATAAAGGGGGCTCCTACAATGGGCAGTTCTTC | CSARDKGGSYNGQFF
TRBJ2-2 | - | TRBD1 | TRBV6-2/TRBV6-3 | TGTGCCAGCAGTTACTCCAGGACAGGGAGCACCGGGGAGCTGTTTTTT | CASSYSRTGSTGELFF
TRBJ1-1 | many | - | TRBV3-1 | TGTGCCAGCAGTCGACGACAGAACACTGAAGCTTTCTTT | CASSRRQNTEAFF
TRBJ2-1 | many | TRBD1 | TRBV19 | TGTGCCAGTAGTACGCGGACAGGGGGCGCTCATGAGCAGTTCTTC | CASSTRTGGAHEQFF
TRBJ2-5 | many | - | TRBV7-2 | TGTGCCAGCAGCCAGACCCCAGGAGGAGAGACCCAGTACTTC | CASSQTPGGETQYF
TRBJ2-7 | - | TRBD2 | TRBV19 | TGTGCCAGTATGGCTAGCGGGACCTACGAGCAGTACTTC | CASMASGTYEQYF
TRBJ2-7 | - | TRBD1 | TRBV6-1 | TGTGCCAGCCTCCCCAGGGGGCGCAAGTACGGGCAGTACTTC | CASLPRGRKYGQYF
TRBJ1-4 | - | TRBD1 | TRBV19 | TGTGCCAGTAGTGCCCCCAGACAGGGGCTTGATTATGAAAAACTGTTTTTT | CASSAPRQGLDYEKLFF
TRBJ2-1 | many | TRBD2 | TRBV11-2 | TGTGCCAGCAGCAAGGGACTAGCGGGAGATAGTGAGCAGTTCTTC | CASSKGLAGDSEQFF
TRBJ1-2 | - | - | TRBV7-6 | TGTGCCAGCAGCCCCTTTAGAGCAGGGAACTATGGCTACACCTTC | CASSPFRAGNYGYTF
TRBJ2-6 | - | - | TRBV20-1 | TGCAGTGCCACTGCAGGGGCCAACGTCCTGACTTTC | CSATAGANVLTF
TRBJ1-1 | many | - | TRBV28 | TGTGCCAGCAGCAGATTTGAGAACACTGAAGCTTTCTTT | CASSRFENTEAFF
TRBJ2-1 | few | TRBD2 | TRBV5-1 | TGCGCCAGCAGCGCCGCCTCCGGGACTAGCGGGGGGGGGGAGTTCTTC | CASSAASGTSGGGEFF
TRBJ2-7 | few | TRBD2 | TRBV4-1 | TGCGCCAGCAGCCCCCGTGGGGGGGAAGGCTACGAGCAGTACTTC | CASSPRGGEGYEQYF
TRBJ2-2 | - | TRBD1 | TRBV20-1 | TGCAGTGCTTTGACAGGGGGCAACACCGGGGAGCTGTTTTTT | CSALTGGNTGELFF
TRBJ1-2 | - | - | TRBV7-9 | TGTGCCAGCAGCTTAGGGGTTACAGCTCAACCTTATGGCTACACCTTC | CASSLGVTAQPYGYTF
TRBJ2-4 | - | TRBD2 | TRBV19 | TGTGCCAGTAGACCACTAGCGGGGGATGGAAACATTCAGTACTTC | CASRPLAGDGNIQYF
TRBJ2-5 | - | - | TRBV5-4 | TGTGCCAGCAGTCCTGACAGAGAGACCCAGTACTTC | CASSPDRETQYF
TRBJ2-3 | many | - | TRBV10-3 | TGTGCCATCAGTGTGCGGCAGAGCACAGATACGCAGTATTTT | CAISVRQSTDTQYF
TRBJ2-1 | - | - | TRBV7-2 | TGTGCCAGCAGCTTAGATCCCACGGTGGGGGGACATAAGAACAATGAGCAGTTCTTC | CASSLDPTVGGHKNNEQFF
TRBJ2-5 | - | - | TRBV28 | TGTGCCAGCAGTGGGGGACGGGGGATAACCCAAGAGGCCCAGTACTTC | CASSGGRGITQEAQYF